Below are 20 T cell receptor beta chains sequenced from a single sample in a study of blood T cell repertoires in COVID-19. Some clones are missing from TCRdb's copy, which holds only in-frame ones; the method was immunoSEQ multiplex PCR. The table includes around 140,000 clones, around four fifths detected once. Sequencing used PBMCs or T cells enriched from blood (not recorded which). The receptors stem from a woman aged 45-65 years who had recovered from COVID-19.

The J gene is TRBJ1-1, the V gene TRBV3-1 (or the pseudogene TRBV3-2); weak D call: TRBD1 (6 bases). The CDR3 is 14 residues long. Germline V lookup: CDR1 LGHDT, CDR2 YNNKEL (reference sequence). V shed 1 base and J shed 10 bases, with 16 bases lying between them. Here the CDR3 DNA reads TGTGCCAGCAGCCAAGCAGGGGCCCCGCGAGGAGCTTTCTTT. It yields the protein CASSQAGAPRGAFF.

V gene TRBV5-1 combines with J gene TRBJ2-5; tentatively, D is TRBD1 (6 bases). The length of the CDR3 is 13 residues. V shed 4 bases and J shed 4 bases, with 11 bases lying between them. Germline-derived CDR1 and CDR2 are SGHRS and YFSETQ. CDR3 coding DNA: TGCGCCAGCAGCAATGACAGGTCAGAGACCCAGTACTTC. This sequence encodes CASSNDRSETQYF.

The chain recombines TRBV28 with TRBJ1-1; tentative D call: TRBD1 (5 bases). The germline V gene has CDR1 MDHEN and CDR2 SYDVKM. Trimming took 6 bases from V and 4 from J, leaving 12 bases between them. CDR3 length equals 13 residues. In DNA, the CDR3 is TGTGCCAGCAGGGGCGGGGGTAGCACTGAAGCTTTCTTT. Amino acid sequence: CASRGGGSTEAFF.

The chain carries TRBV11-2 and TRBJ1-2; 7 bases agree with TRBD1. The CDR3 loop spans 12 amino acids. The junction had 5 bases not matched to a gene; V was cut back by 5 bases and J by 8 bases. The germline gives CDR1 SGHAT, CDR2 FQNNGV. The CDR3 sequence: CASSTDRVGYTF. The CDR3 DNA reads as TGTGCCAGCAGCACAGACAGGGTCGGCTACACCTTC.

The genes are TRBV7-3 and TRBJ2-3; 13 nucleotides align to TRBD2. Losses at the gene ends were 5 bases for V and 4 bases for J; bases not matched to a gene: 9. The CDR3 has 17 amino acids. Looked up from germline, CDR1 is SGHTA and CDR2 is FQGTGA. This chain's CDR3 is CASSPSSLAGGPDTQYF. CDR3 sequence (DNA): TGTGCCAGCAGCCCCTCTTCACTAGCGGGGGGGCCAGATACGCAGTATTTT.

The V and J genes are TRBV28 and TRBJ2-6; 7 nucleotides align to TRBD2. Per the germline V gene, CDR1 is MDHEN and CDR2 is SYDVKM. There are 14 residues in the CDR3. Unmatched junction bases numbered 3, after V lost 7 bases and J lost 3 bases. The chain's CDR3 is CASMGGVGANVLTF. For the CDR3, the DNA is TGTGCCAGCATGGGAGGGGTTGGGGCCAACGTCCTGACTTTC.

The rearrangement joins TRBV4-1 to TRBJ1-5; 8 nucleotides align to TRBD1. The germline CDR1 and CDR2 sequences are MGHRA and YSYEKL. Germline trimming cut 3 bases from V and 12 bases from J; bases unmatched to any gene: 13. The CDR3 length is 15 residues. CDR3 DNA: TGCGCCAGCAGCCATTCTGGGACAGGCGAAGCACACCAGCATTTT. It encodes CASSHSGTGEAHQHF.

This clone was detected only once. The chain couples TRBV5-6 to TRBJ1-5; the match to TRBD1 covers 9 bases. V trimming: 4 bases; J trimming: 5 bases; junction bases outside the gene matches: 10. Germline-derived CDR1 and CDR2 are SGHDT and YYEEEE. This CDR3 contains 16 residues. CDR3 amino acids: CASSPGGQGGHQPQHF. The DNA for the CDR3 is TGTGCCAGCAGCCCCGGGGGACAGGGAGGGCATCAGCCCCAGCATTTT.

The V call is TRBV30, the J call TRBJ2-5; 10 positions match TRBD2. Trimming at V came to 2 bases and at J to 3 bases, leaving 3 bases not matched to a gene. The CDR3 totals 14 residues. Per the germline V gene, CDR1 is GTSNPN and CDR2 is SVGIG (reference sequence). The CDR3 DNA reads TGTGCCTGGAGTACCGGGACTAGCGAAGAGACCCAGTACTTC. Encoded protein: CAWSTGTSEETQYF.

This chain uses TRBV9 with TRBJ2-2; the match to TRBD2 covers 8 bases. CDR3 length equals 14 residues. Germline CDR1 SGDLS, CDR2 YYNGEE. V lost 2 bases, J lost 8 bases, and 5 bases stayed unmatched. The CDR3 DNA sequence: TGTGCCAGCAGCGTGGAGACTAGCGTTGGGGAGCTGTTTTTT. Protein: CASSVETSVGELFF.

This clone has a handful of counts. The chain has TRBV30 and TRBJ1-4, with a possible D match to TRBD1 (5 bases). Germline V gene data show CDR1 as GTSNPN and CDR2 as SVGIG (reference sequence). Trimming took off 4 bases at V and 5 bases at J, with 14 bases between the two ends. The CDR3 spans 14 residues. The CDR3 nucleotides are TGTGCCTGGAAGGAGGGACCTCAGAATGAAAAACTGTTTTTT. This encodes CAWKEGPQNEKLFF.

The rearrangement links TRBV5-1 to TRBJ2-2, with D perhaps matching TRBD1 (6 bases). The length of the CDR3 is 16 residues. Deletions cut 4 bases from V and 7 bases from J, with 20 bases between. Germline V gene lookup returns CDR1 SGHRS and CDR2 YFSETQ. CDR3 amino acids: CASSVITGNTGGELFF. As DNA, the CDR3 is TGCGCCAGCAGCGTAATAACAGGGAATACGGGCGGGGAGCTGTTTTTT.

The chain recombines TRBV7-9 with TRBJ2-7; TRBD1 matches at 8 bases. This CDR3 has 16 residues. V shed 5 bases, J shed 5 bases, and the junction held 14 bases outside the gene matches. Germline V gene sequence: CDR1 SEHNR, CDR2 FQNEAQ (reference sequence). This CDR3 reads CASSRQVWQGAHEQYF. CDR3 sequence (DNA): TGTGCCAGCAGCCGACAGGTATGGCAGGGGGCCCACGAGCAGTACTTC.

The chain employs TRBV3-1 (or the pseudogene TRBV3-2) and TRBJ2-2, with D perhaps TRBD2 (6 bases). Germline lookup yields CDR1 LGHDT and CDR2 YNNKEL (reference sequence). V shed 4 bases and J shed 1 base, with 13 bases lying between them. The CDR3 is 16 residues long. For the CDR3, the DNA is TGTGCCAGCAGCCGACGGCGGGGAGGGAACACCGGGGAGCTGTTTTTT. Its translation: CASSRRRGGNTGELFF.

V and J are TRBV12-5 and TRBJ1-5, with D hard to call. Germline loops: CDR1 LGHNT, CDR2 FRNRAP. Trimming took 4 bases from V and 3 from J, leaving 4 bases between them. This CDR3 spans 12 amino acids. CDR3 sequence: CASGSFNQPQHF. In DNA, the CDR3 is TGTGCTAGTGGTTCCTTCAATCAGCCCCAGCATTTT.

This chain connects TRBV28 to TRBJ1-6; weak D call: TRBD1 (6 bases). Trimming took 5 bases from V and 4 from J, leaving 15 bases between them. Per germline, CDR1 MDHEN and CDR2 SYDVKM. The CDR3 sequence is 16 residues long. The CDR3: CASSTPAGDYNSPLHF. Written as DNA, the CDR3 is TGTGCCAGCAGTACCCCTGCAGGGGATTATAATTCACCCCTCCACTTT.

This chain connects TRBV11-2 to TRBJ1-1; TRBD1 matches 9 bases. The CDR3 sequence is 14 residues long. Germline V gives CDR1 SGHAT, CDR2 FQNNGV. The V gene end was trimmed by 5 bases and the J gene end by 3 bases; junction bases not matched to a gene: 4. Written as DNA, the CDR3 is TGTGCCAGCAGCGCGACAGGGGGGTACACTGAAGCTTTCTTT. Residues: CASSATGGYTEAFF.

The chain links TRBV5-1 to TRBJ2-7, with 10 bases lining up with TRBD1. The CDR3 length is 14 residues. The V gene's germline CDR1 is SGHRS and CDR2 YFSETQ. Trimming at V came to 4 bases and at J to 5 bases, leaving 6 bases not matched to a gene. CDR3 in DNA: TGCGCCAGCAGCAGGGGACAGGGGTTCGACGAGCAGTACTTC. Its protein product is CASSRGQGFDEQYF. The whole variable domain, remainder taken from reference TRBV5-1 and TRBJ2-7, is KAGVTQTPRYLIKTRGQQVTLSCSPISGHRSVSWYQQTPGQGLQFLFEYFSETQRNKGNFPGRFSGRQFSNSRSEMNVSTLELGDSALYLCASSRGQGFDEQYFGPGTRLTVT.

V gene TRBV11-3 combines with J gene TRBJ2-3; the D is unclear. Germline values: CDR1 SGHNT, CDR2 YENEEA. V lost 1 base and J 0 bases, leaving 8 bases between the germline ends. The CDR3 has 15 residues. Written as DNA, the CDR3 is TGTGCCAGCAGCTTAGGCGATCGCAGCACAGATACGCAGTATTTT. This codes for CASSLGDRSTDTQYF.

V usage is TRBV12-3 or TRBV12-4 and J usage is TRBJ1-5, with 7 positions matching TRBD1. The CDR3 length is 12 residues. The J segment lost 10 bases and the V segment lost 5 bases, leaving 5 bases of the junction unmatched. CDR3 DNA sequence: TGTGCCAGCAGTCTGTGGGACAGTCCCCAGCATTTT. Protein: CASSLWDSPQHF.